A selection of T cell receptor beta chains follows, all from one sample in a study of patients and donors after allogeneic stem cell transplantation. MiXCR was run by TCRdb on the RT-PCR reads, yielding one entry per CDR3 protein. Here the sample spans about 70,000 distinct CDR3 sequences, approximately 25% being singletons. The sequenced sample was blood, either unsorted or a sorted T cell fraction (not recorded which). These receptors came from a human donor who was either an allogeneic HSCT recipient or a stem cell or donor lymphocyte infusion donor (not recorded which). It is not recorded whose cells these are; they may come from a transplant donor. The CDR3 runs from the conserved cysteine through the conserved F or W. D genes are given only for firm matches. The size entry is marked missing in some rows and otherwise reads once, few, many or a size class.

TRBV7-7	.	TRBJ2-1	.	CASSPGRGNEQFF	TGTGCTAGCAGCCCAGGCCGGGGGAATGAGCAGTTCTTC
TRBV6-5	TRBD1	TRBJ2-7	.	CASSYGTGYEQYF	TGTGCCAGCAGTTACGGGACAGGCTACGAGCAGTACTTC
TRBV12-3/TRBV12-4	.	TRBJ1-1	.	CASTFTGEAFF	TGTGCCAGCACCTTCACAGGAGAAGCTTTCTTT
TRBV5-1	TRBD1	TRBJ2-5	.	CASALGQGFSETQYF	TGCGCCAGCGCGCTCGGACAGGGGTTTTCAGAGACCCAGTACTTC
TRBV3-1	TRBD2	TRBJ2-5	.	CASSHNIAGGGETQYF	TGTGCCAGCAGCCACAATATAGCGGGGGGAGGGGAGACCCAGTACTTC
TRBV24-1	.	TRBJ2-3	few	CATSGVPPSTDTQYF	TGTGCCACCTCGGGAGTACCTCCTAGCACAGATACGCAGTATTTT
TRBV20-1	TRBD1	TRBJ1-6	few	CSATRDRASPLHF	TGCAGTGCTACTCGGGACAGGGCTTCACCCCTCCACTTT
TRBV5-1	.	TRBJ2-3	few	CASSPLGRTGTQYF	TGCGCCAGCAGCCCGTTGGGCCGCACCGGTACGCAGTATTTT
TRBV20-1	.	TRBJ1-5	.	CSALGQLGDRRRGPQHF	TGCAGTGCCCTCGGACAATTGGGGGATCGACGCCGTGGGCCCCAGCATTTT
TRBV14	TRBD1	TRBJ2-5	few	CASSQEQQGPGETQYF	TGTGCCAGCAGCCAGGAACAACAGGGGCCCGGAGAGACCCAGTACTTC
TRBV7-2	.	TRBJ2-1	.	CASSLRGDPYNEQFF	TGTGCCAGCAGCTTGCGCGGGGATCCGTACAATGAGCAGTTCTTC
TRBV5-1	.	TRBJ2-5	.	CASSLVPGVQETQYF	TGCGCCAGCAGCTTGGTACCGGGCGTTCAAGAGACCCAGTACTTC
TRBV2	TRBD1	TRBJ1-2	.	CASSTGGQGYTF	TGTGCCAGCAGTACAGGGGGCCAAGGCTACACCTTC
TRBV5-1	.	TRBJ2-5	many	CASSLLAIGEQETQYF	TGCGCCAGCAGCTTGTTGGCGATTGGGGAACAAGAGACCCAGTACTTC
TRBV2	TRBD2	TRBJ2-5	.	CASSASGSGETQYF	TGTGCCAGCAGTGCTAGCGGGAGTGGAGAGACCCAGTACTTC
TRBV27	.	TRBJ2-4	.	CASSFGGPLAKNIQYF	TGTGCCAGCAGTTTTGGGGGGCCCTTAGCCAAAAACATTCAGTACTTC
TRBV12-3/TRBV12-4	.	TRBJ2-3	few	CASSWDNTDTQYF	TGTGCCAGCAGTTGGGACAACACAGATACGCAGTATTTT
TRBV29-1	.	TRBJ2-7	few	CSGATGPVGYEQYF	TGCAGCGGGGCCACAGGGCCCGTAGGGTACGAGCAGTACTTC
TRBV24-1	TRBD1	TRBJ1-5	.	CATSDASRGIGKQPQHF	TGTGCCACCAGTGACGCTTCCAGGGGGATCGGCAAACAGCCCCAGCATTTT
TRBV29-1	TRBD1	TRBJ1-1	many	CSVSGTALDRAGDTEAFF	TGCAGCGTTTCAGGAACAGCTTTGGACAGGGCCGGTGACACTGAAGCTTTCTTT
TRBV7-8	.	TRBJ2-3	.	CASSRTGTQYF	TGTGCCAGCAGCAGGACGGGCACGCAGTATTTT
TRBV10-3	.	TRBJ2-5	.	CAISEWAGEETQYF	TGTGCCATCAGTGAGTGGGCTGGAGAAGAGACCCAGTACTTC
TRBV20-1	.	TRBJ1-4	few	CSALWGGEKLFF	TGCAGTGCCCTTTGGGGGGGTGAAAAACTGTTTTTT
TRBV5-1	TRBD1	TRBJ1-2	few	CASRLTGSVNYGYTF	TGCGCCAGCAGATTGACAGGGAGTGTAAACTATGGCTACACCTTC
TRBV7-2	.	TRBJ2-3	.	CASSLDAGSGDTQYF	TGTGCCAGCAGCTTAGACGCGGGCAGTGGAGATACGCAGTATTTT
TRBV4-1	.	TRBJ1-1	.	CASSQDNGWNTEAFF	TGCGCCAGCAGCCAAGATAACGGGTGGAACACTGAAGCTTTCTTT
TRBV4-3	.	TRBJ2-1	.	CASSQDSPYNEQFF	TGCGCCAGCAGCCAAGATTCACCTTACAATGAGCAGTTCTTC
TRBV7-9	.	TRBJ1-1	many	CASSSAVDKQVMGTEAFF	TGTGCCAGCAGCTCAGCCGTAGACAAACAGGTGATGGGCACTGAAGCTTTCTTT
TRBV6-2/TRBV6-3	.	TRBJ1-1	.	CASSSRGQSKNTEAFF	TGTGCCAGCAGTTCCCGCGGACAAAGTAAGAACACTGAAGCTTTCTTT
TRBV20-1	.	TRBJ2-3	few	CSATQMRGTDTQYF	TGCAGTGCCACCCAAATGAGGGGAACAGATACGCAGTATTTT
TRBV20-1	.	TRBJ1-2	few	CSARERSREFNYGYTF	TGCAGTGCTAGAGAGAGATCCAGGGAATTTAACTATGGCTACACCTTC
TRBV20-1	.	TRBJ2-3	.	CSASSSTDTQYF	TGCAGTGCCAGCTCTAGCACAGATACGCAGTATTTT
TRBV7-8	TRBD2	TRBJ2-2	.	CASSLSLAGLNTGELFF	TGTGCCAGCAGCTTGTCCTTAGCGGGACTAAACACCGGGGAGCTGTTTTTT
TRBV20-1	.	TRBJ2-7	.	CSASPRGLIYEQYF	TGCAGTGCTAGCCCCCGGGGGCTAATCTACGAGCAGTACTTC
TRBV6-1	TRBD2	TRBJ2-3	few	CASDGLAGGTDTQYF	TGTGCCAGCGATGGACTAGCGGGAGGTACAGATACGCAGTATTTT
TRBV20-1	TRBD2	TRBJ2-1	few	CSAREAGGLYNEQFF	TGCAGTGCTAGAGAAGCGGGGGGGCTGTACAATGAGCAGTTCTTC
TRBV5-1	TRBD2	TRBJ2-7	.	CASSYGGLAGGSEQYF	TGCGCCAGCAGTTATGGTGGACTAGCGGGAGGTAGTGAGCAGTACTTC
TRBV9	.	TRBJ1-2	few	CASSIGEGGYTF	TGTGCCAGCAGCATTGGGGAGGGCGGCTACACCTTC
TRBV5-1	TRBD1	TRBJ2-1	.	CASSLRDRVVEGYNEQFF	TGCGCCAGCAGCCTCCGGGACAGGGTAGTAGAGGGTTACAATGAGCAGTTCTTC
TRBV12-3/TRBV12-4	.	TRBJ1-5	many	CASSSQGHQPQHF	TGTGCCAGCAGTTCGCAGGGGCATCAGCCCCAGCATTTT
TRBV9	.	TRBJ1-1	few	CASSVVPTVNTEAFF	TGTGCCAGCAGCGTAGTTCCCACGGTGAACACTGAAGCTTTCTTT
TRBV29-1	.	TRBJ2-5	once	CSVRTGKSQETQYF	TGCAGCGTTAGAACAGGAAAAAGCCAAGAGACCCAGTACTTC
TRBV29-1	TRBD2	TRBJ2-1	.	CSVDGGLVSSEQFF	TGCAGCGTCGATGGCGGACTAGTTTCTTCGGAGCAGTTCTTC
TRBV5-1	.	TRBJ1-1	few	CASSSGGAGVAFF	TGCGCCAGCAGCTCAGGAGGAGCAGGGGTTGCTTTCTTT
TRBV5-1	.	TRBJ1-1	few	CASSLATAPMNTEAFF	TGCGCCAGCAGCTTGGCGACGGCACCGATGAACACTGAAGCTTTCTTT
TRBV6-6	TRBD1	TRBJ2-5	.	CASSLQGQMKETQYF	TGTGCCAGCAGCCTACAGGGACAGATGAAAGAGACCCAGTACTTC
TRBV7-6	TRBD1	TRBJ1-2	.	CASSLAGTGGDGYTF	TGTGCCAGCAGCTTAGCCGGGACAGGGGGCGATGGCTACACCTTC
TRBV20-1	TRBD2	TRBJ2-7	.	CSARGLAGGPFREQYF	TGCAGTGCTAGAGGACTAGCGGGAGGGCCGTTTAGGGAGCAGTACTTC
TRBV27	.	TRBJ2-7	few	CASSLEGNYEQYF	TGTGCCAGCAGTTTAGAGGGTAACTACGAGCAGTACTTC
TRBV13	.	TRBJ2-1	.	CASSPLGHSRNEQFF	TGTGCCAGCAGCCCGCTAGGGCATTCTAGAAATGAGCAGTTCTTC
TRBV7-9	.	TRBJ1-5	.	CASSRGQVQPQHF	TGTGCCAGCAGCCGAGGACAAGTCCAGCCCCAGCATTTT
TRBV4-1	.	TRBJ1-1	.	CASSQARSIVSEAFF	TGCGCCAGCAGCCAAGCGAGGTCTATCGTATCTGAAGCTTTCTTT
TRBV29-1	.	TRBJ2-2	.	CSVESASPTGELFF	TGCAGCGTTGAAAGCGCCAGCCCCACCGGGGAGCTGTTTTTT
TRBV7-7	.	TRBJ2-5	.	CASSFILQETQYF	TGTGCTAGCAGCTTTATTCTGCAAGAGACCCAGTACTTC
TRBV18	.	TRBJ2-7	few	CASSLTSGHPYEQYF	TGTGCCAGCTCACTAACGTCAGGACATCCCTACGAGCAGTACTTC
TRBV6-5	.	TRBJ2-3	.	CASRGLSGSTDTQYF	TGTGCCAGCAGGGGGCTCTCGGGGAGCACAGATACGCAGTATTTT
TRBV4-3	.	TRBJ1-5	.	CASSQERYSNQPQHF	TGCGCCAGCAGCCAAGAAAGGTATAGCAATCAGCCCCAGCATTTT
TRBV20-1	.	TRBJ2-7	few	CSARPKPRDSFPEQYF	TGCAGTGCTAGACCTAAACCCCGGGACTCCTTCCCCGAGCAGTACTTC
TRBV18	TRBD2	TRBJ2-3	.	CASSHDLAGGADTQYF	TGTGCCAGCTCACACGACCTAGCGGGGGGCGCAGATACGCAGTATTTT